The 6 T cell receptor beta chains presented below share a single source sample, sequenced in a study of T-cell reconstitution after alpha-beta-depleted transplantation in children (dated by TCRdb to between 2015 and 2016). Receptor libraries were prepared by PCR. The data were produced on an Illumina HiSeq 2500. To normalize quantification of the TCRbeta repertoire, the TCR libraries were built with molecular barcoding that relied on unique molecular identifiers. TCRdb trimmed public reads at Q25 via fastp, called clones via MiXCR and kept in-frame beta chains. Identical CDR3 proteins give one entry, which carries the most common genes and DNA. For this sample the table gives 70,000 to 95,000 distinct CDR3 sequences, of which about 14% were detected only once. The ten largest clones take up around 20% of the sample. Explained via the paper, the treatment or condition label denotes: allogeneic hematopoietic cell transplantation with graft depleted of TCRalphabeta T cells and CD19 B cells.

The input for sequencing was PBMCs, mostly from graft donor cells, taken 180 days after TCRalphabeta/CD19-depleted stem cell transplant. The receptors stem from a male patient between 2 and 10 years old who had a stem cell transplant for acute lymphoblastic leukemia, so the T cells may come from the graft donor.

This clonotype was detected only a few times. This sequence joins TRBV5-1 and TRBJ2-1, with 11 bases matching TRBD2. CDR1 and CDR2 from the germline V gene are SGHRS and YFSETQ. The CDR3 contains 17 residues. The trim removed 3 bases at V and 1 base at J, leaving 6 bases unmatched. CDR3 protein: CASSYFSGGASYNEQFF. The CDR3 region has the DNA TGCGCCAGCAGCTACTTTAGCGGGGGGGCATCCTACAATGAGCAGTTCTTC.

The chain has TRBV5-1 and TRBJ2-5, with 12 bases identical to TRBD2. The ends lost 0 bases at V and 3 bases at J; junction bases unmatched: 3. This CDR3 region has 16 residues. Germline V gene data show CDR1 as SGHRS and CDR2 as YFSETQ. The CDR3 reads CASSLASGRAKETQYF. The CDR3 DNA reads TGCGCCAGCAGCTTGGCTAGCGGGAGGGCCAAAGAGACCCAGTACTTC.

The J gene is TRBJ1-2, the V gene TRBV20-1, with TRBD1 identical over 9 bases. The V gene's germline CDR1 is DFQATT and CDR2 SNEGSKA (reference sequence). CDR3 length equals 14 residues. The V and J ends lost 6 bases and 5 bases, in that order; junction bases with no gene match: 10. The CDR3 nucleotides read TGCAGTGCCATTCCGGGACAGGGCCTTTATGGCTACACCTTC. It encodes CSAIPGQGLYGYTF.

This chain connects TRBV7-9 to TRBJ2-2, with a tentative D call TRBD1 (6 bases). The ends were cut back, 3 bases at V and 5 bases at J, with 13 bases in the middle. CDR1 is SEHNR and CDR2 is FQNEAQ in the germline V gene (reference sequence). CDR3 length: 15 amino acids. The CDR3 nucleotides read TGTGCCAGCAGCTTCCTGCCAGGGGAGACCGGGGAGCTGTTTTTT. Protein: CASSFLPGETGELFF. The whole variable domain, remainder taken from reference TRBV7-9 and TRBJ2-2, is DTGVSQNPRHKITKRGQNVTFRCDPISEHNRLYWYRQTLGQGPEFLTYFQNEAQLEKSRLLSDRFSAERPKGSFSTLEIQRTEQGDSAMYLCASSFLPGETGELFFGEGSRLTVL.

This clonotype has a handful of counts. V gene TRBV4-1 combines with J gene TRBJ2-5; 12 bases map to TRBD2. The germline gives CDR1 MGHRA, CDR2 YSYEKL. With V trimmed by 5 bases and J by 7 bases, 8 bases remained unmatched. This CDR3 spans 15 amino acids. CDR3 sequence reads: CASSAQLAGGVTQYF. CDR3 in DNA: TGCGCCAGCAGCGCCCAACTAGCGGGGGGTGTGACCCAGTACTTC.

This clonotype appeared a few times. The rearrangement uses TRBV7-9 and TRBJ2-7; no reliable D call. This CDR3 comprises 13 residues. Trimming removed 2 bases at V and 1 base at J, with 6 bases between. Germline V lookup: CDR1 SEHNR, CDR2 FQNEAQ (reference sequence). The CDR3 sequence: CASSLFGSYEQYF. DNA of the CDR3: TGTGCCAGCAGCTTATTTGGTTCCTACGAGCAGTACTTC.